This passage covers 28 T cell receptor beta chains from one sample sequenced in a study of CD8+CD57+ T cells in acquired aplastic anemia. The study profiled TCR beta VDJ and CDR3 using genomic DNA as template. TCRdb passed the reads through MiXCR, listing each CDR3 protein once. The sample holds under 350,000 distinct CDR3 sequences, approximately 56% seen once. Sequencing was performed on sorted CD4+, CD8+, or CD8+CD57+ T cells (not recorded which) from PBMCs. Receptor source: a human donor with severe aplastic anemia or a healthy control (not recorded which).

This clonotype has a count of ten or more. V usage is TRBV12-3 or TRBV12-4 and J usage is TRBJ2-2; D call uncertain. V lost 2 bases, J lost 5 bases, and 6 bases lay in between. This CDR3 is built from 13 residues. CDR3 nucleotides: TGTGCCAGCAGTTTAACAGCTACCGGGGAGCTGTTTTTT. Translated: CASSLTATGELFF.

This chain links TRBV6-4 with TRBJ2-3; possible D gene TRBD2, 5 bases. This CDR3 contains 15 residues. The germline CDR1 and CDR2 sequences are MRHNA and SNTAGT. The V and J ends lost 3 bases and 3 bases respectively, with 13 bases between them. CDR3 residues: CASSEGARGTDTQYF. The CDR3 nucleotides read TGTGCCAGCAGTGAAGGTGCGCGCGGGACAGATACGCAGTATTTT.

CDR3: CASRGVGNTIYF. CDR3 sequence (DNA): TGTGCCAGCAGGGGAGTCGGAAACACCATATATTTT. The V gene is TRBV2, the J gene TRBJ1-3; D is ambiguous. There are 12 residues in the CDR3. The V and J ends lost 6 bases and 4 bases respectively, with 7 bases between them. Per germline, CDR1 SNHLY and CDR2 FYNNEI.

Details on this clonotype: Because it lacks the conserved phenylalanine or tryptophan at the end, this CDR3 is likely a read error. The V and J genes are TRBV20-1 and TRBJ1-1, with 8 bases aligning to TRBD1. From germline, CDR1 is DFQATT and CDR2 SNEGSKA (reference sequence). The CDR3 runs 13 residues. The chain's CDR3 is CSPLRTGNTGAFL. The CDR3 DNA is TGCAGTCCACTACGGACAGGGAACACTGGAGCTTTCCTT.

This clonotype was detected once. This rearrangement joins TRBV20-1 to TRBJ2-7; TRBD1 matches at 8 bases. CDR1 and CDR2 (germline): DFQATT, SNEGSKA (reference sequence). V dropped 4 bases and J dropped 4; count of bases not matched to a gene: 3. This CDR3 region has 12 residues. The CDR3 DNA reads as TGCAGTGCTACCAGGGGGCAGTACGAGCAGTACTTC. As protein: CSATRGQYEQYF.

The rearrangement uses TRBV29-1 and TRBJ1-1; TRBD1 is a possible D gene (5 bases). The ends were cut back, 3 bases at V and 6 bases at J, with 11 bases in the middle. From germline, CDR1 is SQVTM and CDR2 ANQGSEA. CDR3 size: 12 residues. DNA of the CDR3: TGCAGCGTTGAGTGGGGGAGGTCTGAAGCTTTCTTT. Translating gives CSVEWGRSEAFF. The full variable domain, completed using reference TRBV29-1 and TRBJ1-1, is SAVISQKPSRDICQRGTSLTIQCQVDSQVTMMFWYRQQPGQSLTLIATANQGSEATYESGFVIDKFPISRPNLTFSTLTVSNMSPEDSSIYLCSVEWGRSEAFFGQGTRLTVV.

J is TRBJ1-2 and V is TRBV7-2; a possible D gene is TRBD1 (5 bases). V was trimmed by 0 bases and J by 2 bases, leaving 10 bases between them. Germline V gene lookup returns CDR1 SGHTA and CDR2 FQGNSA. The length of the CDR3 is 15 residues. The CDR3 nucleotides read TGTGCCAGCAGCTTAGCAAAGGGACGGAACTATGGCTACACCTTC. It codes for CASSLAKGRNYGYTF.

This chain joins TRBV7-2 and TRBJ2-2; TRBD2 might be the D (6 bases). Deletions cut 5 bases from V and 0 bases from J, with 10 bases between. Germline V gene sequence: CDR1 SGHTA, CDR2 FQGNSA. The CDR3 totals 15 residues. The CDR3 nucleotides read TGTGCCAGCAGCCGGCGGGATACGAACACCGGGGAGCTGTTTTTT. It translates to CASSRRDTNTGELFF.

V gene TRBV12-3 or TRBV12-4 combines with J gene TRBJ2-2; 9 positions agree with TRBD1. V lost 6 bases and J lost 5; bases outside the gene matches: 10. The CDR3 spans 16 residues. DNA for the CDR3: TGTGCCAGCAGACCTAGACAGGGGGATAAGACCGGGGAGCTGTTTTTT. As protein: CASRPRQGDKTGELFF.

V and J are TRBV19 and TRBJ2-5; the D gene is possibly TRBD1 (6 bases). Germline V gives CDR1 LNHDA, CDR2 SQIVND (reference sequence). The CDR3 is 13 residues long. Trimming shortened V by 8 bases and J by 4 bases, and 14 bases separated the two germline ends. CDR3 protein: CASGQGFGETQYF. Written as DNA, the CDR3 is TGTGCCAGTGGCCAGGGGTTCGGAGAGACCCAGTACTTC.

This chain joins TRBV12-3 or TRBV12-4 and TRBJ1-5; D is undetermined. V lost 5 bases and J 0 bases, leaving 11 bases between the germline ends. There are 15 residues in the CDR3. The chain's CDR3 is CASSELRVSNQPQHF. The CDR3 nucleotides are TGTGCCAGCAGTGAGCTGAGGGTTAGCAATCAGCCCCAGCATTTT.

The chain is built from TRBV24-1 and TRBJ1-4, with a tentative D call TRBD1 (5 bases). V lost 11 bases and J lost 2, with 14 bases in between. CDR1 and CDR2 (germline): KGHDR, SFDVKD. This CDR3 comprises 14 residues. CDR3 sequence: CASRSGWTNEKLFF. The DNA for the CDR3 is TGTGCCAGCAGATCAGGGTGGACTAATGAAAAACTGTTTTTT.

V is TRBV20-1 and J is TRBJ2-3, with D uncertain. V was trimmed by 1 base and J by 4 bases, leaving 3 bases between them. Germline CDR1 is DFQATT and CDR2 is SNEGSKA (reference sequence). There are 11 residues in the CDR3. CDR3 coding DNA: TGCAGTGCTAGAGTAGCAGATACGCAGTATTTT. Its protein is CSARVADTQYF.

This clonotype came up many times. J is TRBJ1-6 and V is TRBV12-3 or TRBV12-4; D is uncertain. V was trimmed by 0 bases and J by 3 bases, leaving 3 bases between them. This CDR3 has 14 amino acids. CDR3: CASSLASYNSPLHF. In DNA form, the CDR3 reads TGTGCCAGCAGTTTAGCCAGCTATAATTCACCCCTCCACTTT.

The V gene is TRBV28, the J gene TRBJ2-5, with a possible D match to TRBD1 (6 bases). Germline CDR1 and CDR2: MDHEN and SYDVKM. There are 16 residues in the CDR3. V lost 1 base and J lost 4, with 16 bases in between. CDR3 amino acids: CASSLSPGAYIETQYF. In nucleotides, the CDR3 is TGTGCCAGCAGTTTATCGCCAGGGGCCTATATAGAGACCCAGTACTTC.

The rearrangement uses TRBV11-2 and TRBJ1-1, with 8 positions matching TRBD1. CDR1 is SGHAT, CDR2 FQNNGV, per germline. This CDR3 comprises 14 residues. V was clipped by 1 base and J by 7 bases; unmatched bases: 5. CDR3 DNA: TGTGCCAGCAGCTTAGTCCCAGGGGGCTTTGAAGCTTTCTTT. It codes for CASSLVPGGFEAFF. The full variable domain, completed using reference TRBV11-2 and TRBJ1-1, is EAGVAQSPRYKIIEKRQSVAFWCNPISGHATLYWYQQILGQGPKLLIQFQNNGVVDDSQLPKDRFSAERLKGVDSTLKIQPAKLEDSAVYLCASSLVPGGFEAFFGQGTRLTVV.

This clonotype was recorded at least ten times. The rearrangement links TRBV2 to TRBJ2-5, with TRBD2 matching 11 bases. The CDR3 consists of 15 residues. From germline, CDR1 is SNHLY and CDR2 FYNNEI. V shed 1 base, J shed 5 bases, and the junction held 3 bases outside the gene matches. The CDR3, as DNA: TGTGCCAGCAGTGAAGTAGCGGGGGGGCCGGAGACCCAGTACTTC. Amino acids: CASSEVAGGPETQYF.

V is TRBV20-1 and J is TRBJ2-5; the D gene is possibly TRBD2 (6 bases). The CDR3 covers 13 residues. V lost 3 bases to trimming and J lost 5 bases, with 13 bases between them. Germline CDR1 is DFQATT and CDR2 is SNEGSKA (reference sequence). CDR3 sequence reads: CSASVAGRETQYF. DNA of the CDR3: TGCAGTGCTAGCGTAGCTGGGAGGGAGACCCAGTACTTC.

At least ten counts were recorded for this clonotype. DNA for the CDR3: TGCAGTGCCGTCCCAGGGACTCGTACAGATACGCAGTATTTT. It encodes CSAVPGTRTDTQYF. The chain employs TRBV20-1 and TRBJ2-3, with D tentatively TRBD2 (6 bases). CDR1 and CDR2 (germline): DFQATT, SNEGSKA (reference sequence). CDR3 length equals 14 residues. V was shortened by 6 bases and J by 3 bases, with 16 bases between the two germline ends.

This clonotype was picked up many times. V usage is TRBV6-1 and J usage is TRBJ2-7; possible D gene TRBD2, 5 bases. The germline gives CDR1 MNHNS, CDR2 SASEGT. With 7 bases removed from V and 7 bases from J, the gap between germline ends came to 20 bases. This CDR3 is built from 14 residues. CDR3 DNA: TGTGCCAGCAAGACCGGGAAACGGCTTGGTGAGCAGTACTTC. Amino acids: CASKTGKRLGEQYF.

The chain has TRBV10-3 and TRBJ1-3, with D possibly being TRBD1 (5 bases). The CDR3 has 17 amino acids. The V gene lost 0 bases and the J gene lost 8 bases, with 20 bases spanning the gap. The germline V gene encodes CDR1 ENHRY and CDR2 SYGVKD. CDR3 sequence reads: CAISESEGTNYGYTIYF. DNA for the CDR3: TGTGCCATCAGTGAGTCGGAGGGGACGAACTATGGCTACACCATATATTTT.

The V and J genes are TRBV15 and TRBJ1-2; no definite D call. Germline CDR1 is LNHNV and CDR2 is YYDKDF (reference sequence). V lost 2 bases and J 4 bases, leaving 5 bases between the germline ends. CDR3 length equals 12 residues. CDR3 nucleotides: TGTGCCACCAGCAGACCGGGCTATGGCTACACCTTC. Translation gives CATSRPGYGYTF.

The table lists this clonotype with many counts. The CDR3 spells CAISEPPGQGLISGANVLTF. The CDR3 nucleotides are TGTGCCATCAGTGAACCCCCCGGACAGGGGCTTATCTCTGGGGCCAACGTCCTGACTTTC. This chain uses TRBV10-3 with TRBJ2-6, with TRBD1 matching 9 bases. The V segment lost 3 bases and the J segment 0 bases; nucleotides outside the gene matches: 12. CDR1 and CDR2 (germline): ENHRY, SYGVKD. CDR3 length equals 20 residues.

This clonotype was detected a few times. This sequence joins TRBV30 and TRBJ1-1; D gene unclear. CDR1 is GTSNPN and CDR2 is SVGIG in the germline V gene (reference sequence). With 1 base removed from V and 0 bases from J, the gap between germline ends came to 6 bases. CDR3 length: 13 residues. The CDR3 DNA follows: TGTGCCTGGAGTGCCGGTATGAACACTGAAGCTTTCTTT. Its protein product is CAWSAGMNTEAFF. Supplemented by reference TRBV30 and TRBJ1-1, the full variable domain reads SQTIHQWPATLVQPVGSPLSLECTVEGTSNPNLYWYRQAAGRGLQLLFYSVGIGQISSEVPQNLSASRPQDRQFILSSKKLLLSDSGFYLCAWSAGMNTEAFFGQGTRLTVV.

The J gene is TRBJ1-4, the V gene TRBV9; D perhaps matches TRBD1 (6 bases). The germline V and J ends were trimmed by 4 bases and 8 bases, with 18 bases remaining between them. Germline CDR1 is SGDLS and CDR2 is YYNGEE. CDR3 size: 15 residues. The CDR3 DNA sequence: TGTGCCAGCAGCAGGGGGACCCTGGAGAGGGAAAAACTGTTTTTT. Its translation is CASSRGTLEREKLFF. Full variable domain (missing parts from reference TRBV9 and TRBJ1-4): DSGVTQTPKHLITATGQRVTLRCSPRSGDLSVYWYQQSLDQGLQFLIQYYNGEERAKGNILERFSAQQFPDLHSELNLSSLELGDSALYFCASSRGTLEREKLFFGSGTQLSVL.

A few counts support this clonotype. This sequence joins TRBV19 and TRBJ2-1; no firm D call. The germline gives CDR1 LNHDA, CDR2 SQIVND (reference sequence). The CDR3 sequence is 14 residues long. Trimming removed 7 bases at V and 5 bases at J, with 15 bases between. In DNA form, the CDR3 reads TGTGCCAGTACTGCTGGAGTGGTCCACAATGAGCAGTTCTTC. This codes for CASTAGVVHNEQFF.

V usage is TRBV25-1 and J usage is TRBJ1-1; 11 bases are shared with TRBD1. The V gene end was trimmed by 4 bases and the J gene end by 0 bases; junction bases not matched to a gene: 4. The germline V gene encodes CDR1 MGHDK and CDR2 SYGVNS. The CDR3 has 16 residues. The CDR3 is CASSARDRGMNTEAFF. The CDR3 DNA is TGTGCCAGCAGTGCCCGGGACAGGGGGATGAACACTGAAGCTTTCTTT.

J is TRBJ1-6 and V is TRBV20-1; 7 bases fit TRBD1. CDR3 size: 14 residues. Trimming cost V 6 bases and J 5 bases; bases outside gene matches: 7. Germline CDR1 reads DFQATT; CDR2 reads SNEGSKA (reference sequence). CDR3 sequence reads: CSALVQGNNSPLHF. The CDR3 DNA is TGCAGTGCCCTGGTACAGGGGAATAATTCACCCCTCCACTTT.